These 24 T cell receptor beta chains were all obtained from the same sample, sequenced in a study of blood T cell repertoires in COVID-19. Clones were sequenced by immunoSEQ multiplex PCR, and TCRdb holds only the in-frame ones, with some missing. The sample includes 120,000 or so clones, 81% of them seen just once. The sequenced material came from peripheral blood. The receptors derive from a man under 40 with COVID-19, enrolled during active disease.

The chain combines TRBV7-9 with TRBJ1-1; D is perhaps TRBD1 (5 bases). This CDR3 comprises 12 residues. Germline CDR1 reads SEHNR; CDR2 reads FQNEAQ (reference sequence). Trimming shortened V by 3 bases and J by 7 bases, and 9 bases separated the two germline ends. CDR3 loop: CASSFQGYEAFF. DNA for the CDR3: TGTGCCAGCAGCTTTCAGGGCTATGAAGCTTTCTTT.

This chain joins TRBV21-1 and TRBJ2-7; the D call in the table, TRBD2, was not verified against the DNA. TRBV21-1 is given as a pseudogene. This CDR3 is built from 15 residues. In DNA, the CDR3 is TGTGCCAGCAGCAATACTAGCGGGAGAGGCTACGAGCAGTACTTC. It is translated as CASSNTSGRGYEQYF.

The chain recombines TRBV30 with TRBJ2-5; 8 bases match TRBD2. Per the germline V gene, CDR1 is GTSNPN and CDR2 is SVGIG (reference sequence). The CDR3 has 16 residues. V shed 0 bases, J shed 4 bases, and the junction held 10 bases outside the gene matches. CDR3 in DNA: TGTGCCTGGAGTGTAGGTACGGGAGGGCCTGGAGAGACCCAGTACTTC. Protein sequence: CAWSVGTGGPGETQYF.

V and J are TRBV28 and TRBJ2-3, with TRBD1 matching 8 bases. CDR3 size: 15 residues. CDR1 is MDHEN, CDR2 SYDVKM, per germline. V was pared by 5 bases and J by 6 bases, with 10 bases of the junction left unmatched. In nucleotides, the CDR3 is TGTGCCAGCAGTCCCGGACAGGGAATGTGGGATACGCAGTATTTT. Residues: CASSPGQGMWDTQYF.

The chain employs TRBV18 and TRBJ2-7; a possible D gene is TRBD2 (5 bases). This CDR3 contains 13 residues. Germline V gives CDR1 KGHSH, CDR2 LQKENI. V was pared by 3 bases and J by 6 bases, with 12 bases between. The CDR3: CASSPTTPGEQYF. The CDR3 DNA reads TGTGCCAGCTCACCGACTACCCCGGGCGAGCAGTACTTC.

Turning to this clone: Other DNA sequences in the sample encode the same CDR3. This chain joins TRBV5-1 and TRBJ1-1; D remains ambiguous. CDR1 is SGHRS, CDR2 YFSETQ, per germline. The V end lost 3 bases, the J end lost 3 bases, and 3 bases lay between the germline ends. CDR3 size: 11 residues. The CDR3 nucleotides read TGCGCCAGCAGCTCCGACACTGAAGCTTTCTTT. This encodes CASSSDTEAFF.

This chain joins TRBV7-9 and TRBJ1-1; D gene unclear. Germline assignment: CDR1 SEHNR and CDR2 FQNEAQ (reference sequence). The CDR3 is 14 amino acids. Trimming shortened V by 3 bases and J by 0 bases, and 8 bases separated the two germline ends. For the CDR3, the DNA is TGTGCCAGCAGCTTCCAATTCCTGAACACTGAAGCTTTCTTT. Its translation is CASSFQFLNTEAFF.

Comments on this clone: In the same sample, other DNA sequences code for this CDR3. This chain links TRBV6-1 with TRBJ1-5; tentatively, D is TRBD1 (6 bases). The CDR3 contains 14 residues. Per germline, CDR1 MNHNS and CDR2 SASEGT. Trimming removed 1 base at V and 3 bases at J, with 7 bases between. CDR3 bases: TGTGCCAGCAGTGAAGGACAGGCCAATCAGCCCCAGCATTTT. Translated, it gives CASSEGQANQPQHF.

The chain joins TRBV5-1 to TRBJ2-3; TRBD2 might be the D (6 bases). Germline V lookup: CDR1 SGHRS, CDR2 YFSETQ. Trimming stripped 1 base from V and 2 bases from J, with 8 bases between. The CDR3 consists of 14 residues. In DNA form, the CDR3 reads TGCGCCAGCAGCTTGACTAGCTTCACAGATACGCAGTATTTT. Its protein product is CASSLTSFTDTQYF. The full variable domain, its missing parts supplied by reference TRBV5-1 and TRBJ2-3, is KAGVTQTPRYLIKTRGQQVTLSCSPISGHRSVSWYQQTPGQGLQFLFEYFSETQRNKGNFPGRFSGRQFSNSRSEMNVSTLELGDSALYLCASSLTSFTDTQYFGPGTRLTVL.

The chain joins TRBV6-6 to TRBJ2-1; a possible D gene is TRBD2 (6 bases). This CDR3 has 16 residues. V lost 0 bases and J 8 bases, leaving 17 bases between the germline ends. CDR1 and CDR2 (germline): MNHNY, SVGAGI (reference sequence). The CDR3 region is CASSYSGGVGWDEQFF. CDR3 in DNA: TGTGCCAGCAGTTACTCGGGCGGGGTCGGCTGGGATGAGCAGTTCTTC.

The chain couples TRBV28 to TRBJ1-4; 8 nucleotides match TRBD1. The CDR3 is 15 residues long. Germline V gives CDR1 MDHEN, CDR2 SYDVKM. The ends lost 3 bases at V and 8 bases at J; junction bases unmatched: 8. The CDR3 DNA is TGTGCCAGCAGTTTCGCGACAGGGGTCTTAGAAAAACTGTTTTTT. It specifies CASSFATGVLEKLFF. The full variable domain, completed using reference TRBV28 and TRBJ1-4, is DVKVTQSSRYLVKRTGEKVFLECVQDMDHENMFWYRQDPGLGLRLIYFSYDVKMKEKGDIPEGYSVSREKKERFSLILESASTNQTSMYLCASSFATGVLEKLFFGSGTQLSVL.

In this sample, this clone turned up a few times. CDR3 DNA sequence: TGTGCCAGCAGCTTGGCAGGAGTGGTCCGCGGGTACTATGGCTACACCTTC. Its translation: CASSLAGVVRGYYGYTF. This chain joins TRBV5-6 and TRBJ1-2; D remains unclear. Germline CDR1 reads SGHDT; CDR2 reads YYEEEE. The CDR3 loop spans 17 amino acids. V lost 0 bases to trimming and J lost 3 bases, with 18 bases between them.

This chain connects TRBV15 to TRBJ1-1; 12 nucleotides agree with TRBD1. The CDR3 is 15 amino acids. The J segment lost 4 bases and the V segment lost 2 bases, leaving 2 bases of the junction unmatched. Per the germline V gene, CDR1 is LNHNV and CDR2 is YYDKDF (reference sequence). The CDR3 coding sequence is TGTGCCACCAGCAGAAAGGGACAGGGGGCCACTGAAGCTTTCTTT. Translated, it gives CATSRKGQGATEAFF.

The genes are TRBV15 and TRBJ1-5; a weak D match, TRBD1 (6 bases). The CDR3 spans 13 residues. Trimming cost V 1 base and J 7 bases, with 8 bases left between them. Germline CDR1 and CDR2: LNHNV and YYDKDF (reference sequence). The CDR3 protein is CATSRVGGQPQHF. The CDR3 coding sequence is TGTGCCACCAGCAGAGTAGGGGGACAGCCCCAGCATTTT.

The rearrangement uses TRBV30 and TRBJ2-3, with D possibly TRBD1 on 5 matching bases. The CDR3 loop spans 14 amino acids. Germline V lookup: CDR1 GTSNPN, CDR2 SVGIG (reference sequence). V gave up 0 bases and J gave up 2 bases, with 9 bases separating them. This CDR3 is CAWSVGLNTDTQYF. The DNA of the CDR3 is TGTGCCTGGAGTGTGGGGCTTAACACAGATACGCAGTATTTT.

The rearrangement links TRBV9 to TRBJ2-1; 7 bases match TRBD2. Germline V gene data show CDR1 as SGDLS and CDR2 as YYNGEE. The J segment lost 5 bases and the V segment lost 4 bases, leaving 18 bases of the junction unmatched. This CDR3 region has 18 residues. The CDR3 spells CASSPPPLAGVNDNEQFF. CDR3 DNA: TGTGCCAGCAGCCCCCCCCCTCTCGCGGGAGTCAATGACAATGAGCAGTTCTTC. Based on the CDR3 plus reference TRBV9 and TRBJ2-1, the full variable domain is DSGVTQTPKHLITATGQRVTLRCSPRSGDLSVYWYQQSLDQGLQFLIQYYNGEERAKGNILERFSAQQFPDLHSELNLSSLELGDSALYFCASSPPPLAGVNDNEQFFGPGTRLTVL.

This clone has a handful of counts. The gene calls are TRBV19 and TRBJ1-5, with 9 bases aligning to TRBD1. The CDR3 is made up of 15 amino acids. CDR1 and CDR2 (germline): LNHDA, SQIVND (reference sequence). The V gene end was trimmed by 4 bases and the J gene end by 4 bases; junction bases not matched to a gene: 5. This CDR3 is CASSTHRGQNQPQHF. DNA for the CDR3: TGTGCCAGTAGTACCCACAGGGGGCAAAATCAGCCCCAGCATTTT.

The chain uses TRBV6-4 and TRBJ2-7; TRBD1 agrees at 10 bases. Germline V gene sequence: CDR1 MRHNA, CDR2 SNTAGT. V lost 3 bases and J lost 7; bases outside the gene matches: 3. This CDR3 is 13 amino acids long. The CDR3 DNA reads as TGTGCCAGCAGTGAGCGGGACAGGGGTGAGCAGTACTTC. As protein: CASSERDRGEQYF.

This clone turned up a few times. One end of the junction varies from germline; a read error may be responsible. The rearrangement links TRBV18 to TRBJ2-2, with TRBD1 matching over 9 bases. CDR3 size: 15 residues. CDR1 is KGHSH and CDR2 is LQKENI in the germline V gene. The CDR3 protein is CASSPGTGNPGELFF. The CDR3 DNA reads TGTGCCAGCTCACCAGGGACAGGGAACCCCGGGGAGCTGTTTTTT.

This clone showed up just a few times. J is TRBJ1-5 and V is TRBV5-8; D perhaps matches TRBD1 (6 bases). V was trimmed by 0 bases and J by 0 bases, leaving 13 bases between them. The CDR3 is 17 residues long. Germline loops: CDR1 SGHTS, CDR2 YDEGEE. The CDR3 here is CASSLAPTGYSNQPQHF. The CDR3 nucleotides are TGTGCCAGCAGCTTGGCCCCGACAGGTTATAGCAATCAGCCCCAGCATTTT.

The rearrangement joins TRBV2 to TRBJ2-7, with a tentative D call TRBD2 (6 bases). Germline V gives CDR1 SNHLY, CDR2 FYNNEI. The CDR3 runs to 16 residues. The V end lost 4 bases, the J end lost 6 bases, and 22 bases lay between the germline ends. Here the CDR3 DNA reads TGTGCCAGCAGTGGGGGGACCACCGGCTGGCGGGGCGAGCAGTACTTC. Protein product: CASSGGTTGWRGEQYF.

V gene TRBV19 combines with J gene TRBJ2-2; tentative D call: TRBD2 (5 bases). Looked up from germline, CDR1 is LNHDA and CDR2 is SQIVND (reference sequence). This CDR3 contains 15 residues. Trimming pared 5 bases from V and 8 bases from J, leaving 18 bases between. CDR3 sequence: CASSAGLLNGGELFF. The DNA of the CDR3 is TGTGCCAGTAGTGCTGGACTTCTTAACGGGGGGGAGCTGTTTTTT.

The chain employs TRBV24-1 and TRBJ2-1; no firm D call. The CDR3 loop spans 12 amino acids. The V end was cut by 5 bases, the J end by 10 bases, with 11 bases between. The germline V gene encodes CDR1 KGHDR and CDR2 SFDVKD. The chain's CDR3 is CATSAILGEQFF. The CDR3 nucleotides read TGTGCCACCAGTGCTATACTCGGGGAGCAGTTCTTC.

V and J are TRBV10-3 and TRBJ2-7, with 9 bases lining up with TRBD1. V shed 11 bases and J 5 bases; nucleotides not matched to a gene: 13. The germline gives CDR1 ENHRY, CDR2 SYGVKD. This CDR3 comprises 14 residues. CDR3 in DNA: TGTGCCTCCGATCCCGGACAGGGGAGCAACGAGCAGTACTTC. It is translated as CASDPGQGSNEQYF.